Following are 10 T cell receptor beta chains from one sample sequenced in a study of T cell responses to AZD1222 COVID-19 vaccine. Profiling relied on immunoSEQ multiplex PCR, and the TCRdb table lists in-frame clones only, not all of them. The sample lists some 120,000 clones, roughly 87% occurring once. The specimen was peripheral blood, collected on day 0 of AZD1222 vaccination. These receptors originate from an adult in good health.

The chain couples TRBV9 to TRBJ1-2; possible D gene TRBD1, 6 bases. V was shortened by 4 bases and J by 6 bases, with 19 bases between the two germline ends. This CDR3 has 15 amino acids. Per the germline V gene, CDR1 is SGDLS and CDR2 is YYNGEE. The CDR3 region has the DNA TGTGCCAGCAGCCCCCTTCGGACAGTAGCGGATGGCTACACCTTC. Its translation is CASSPLRTVADGYTF.

The genes are TRBV6-2 or TRBV6-3 and TRBJ1-4; D gene ambiguous. V gave up 0 bases and J gave up 0 bases, with 11 bases separating them. Germline CDR1 and CDR2: MNHEY and SVGEGT. CDR3 length: 17 amino acids. The CDR3 region has the DNA TGTGCCAGCAGTTACTCGTTCTATGGGTCAACTAATGAAAAACTGTTTTTT. This gives the protein CASSYSFYGSTNEKLFF.

The chain links TRBV5-1 to TRBJ2-3, with TRBD1 as a possible D gene (6 bases). CDR1 and CDR2 (germline): SGHRS, YFSETQ. V lost 7 bases and J 4 bases, leaving 7 bases between the germline ends. The CDR3 extends over 11 amino acids. CDR3 nucleotides: TGCGCCAGCGGGGGCGCAGATACGCAGTATTTT. Residues: CASGGADTQYF.

The rearrangement joins TRBV4-1 to TRBJ1-4, with D possibly TRBD1 on 6 matching bases. CDR3 size: 15 residues. The germline CDR1 and CDR2 sequences are MGHRA and YSYEKL. V was trimmed by 5 bases and J by 8 bases, leaving 18 bases between them. CDR3 region: CASSRLGLQGEKLFF. The CDR3 DNA sequence: TGCGCCAGCAGCAGACTGGGACTTCAGGGGGAAAAACTGTTTTTT.

CDR3 loop: CAIKKTSGITDTQYF. The CDR3 nucleotides read TGTGCCATCAAAAAGACTAGCGGAATCACAGATACGCAGTATTTT. This rearrangement joins TRBV10-3 to TRBJ2-3; 9 nucleotides line up with TRBD2. V lost 7 bases and J lost 2; bases outside the gene matches: 7. CDR1 and CDR2 from the germline V gene are ENHRY and SYGVKD. The CDR3 loop spans 15 amino acids.

This clone was seen a single time. The rearrangement joins TRBV14 to TRBJ2-7; TRBD1 matches 8 bases. This CDR3 is built from 20 residues. The germline V gene has CDR1 SGHDN and CDR2 FVKESK. The junction had 23 bases not matched to a gene; V was cut back by 0 bases and J by 7 bases. CDR3 DNA sequence: TGTGCCAGCAGCCAAGATCATGGCAGGGGGCAACATCTGGGTTTTCAAGAGCAGTACTTC. Its protein product is CASSQDHGRGQHLGFQEQYF.

The chain carries TRBV6-5 and TRBJ2-7, with D uncertain. Germline V gene lookup returns CDR1 MNHEY and CDR2 SVGAGI. Trimming took 6 bases from V and 6 from J, leaving 9 bases between them. The CDR3 loop spans 11 amino acids. The chain's CDR3 is CASRVSSEQYF. CDR3 nucleotides: TGTGCCAGCAGGGTCTCGAGCGAGCAGTACTTC.

This chain joins TRBV6-5 and TRBJ1-2, with D maybe TRBD1 (5 bases). Per the germline V gene, CDR1 is MNHEY and CDR2 is SVGAGI. V gave up 2 bases and J gave up 8 bases, with 12 bases separating them. This CDR3 region has 13 residues. CDR3 DNA: TGTGCCAGCAGTTACCTGGGGCAAGGGGGCTACACCTTC. This codes for CASSYLGQGGYTF.

The chain joins TRBV18 to TRBJ2-7; 7 bases are shared with TRBD2. This CDR3 has 13 amino acids. The trim removed 3 bases at V and 5 bases at J, leaving 4 bases unmatched. From germline, CDR1 is KGHSH and CDR2 LQKENI. As DNA, the CDR3 is TGTGCCAGCTCACCGGGGAGGGACCACGAGCAGTACTTC. Amino acid sequence: CASSPGRDHEQYF.

The chain employs TRBV19 and TRBJ2-5, with D unresolved. CDR1 and CDR2 from the germline V gene are LNHDA and SQIVND (reference sequence). V was clipped by 6 bases and J by 0 bases, with 8 bases between them. This CDR3 comprises 13 residues. CDR3 in DNA: TGTGCCAGTAGCGCCCGGGACCAAGAGACCCAGTACTTC. Its translation: CASSARDQETQYF. The full variable domain, with the rest looked up from reference TRBV19 and TRBJ2-5, is DGGITQSPKYLFRKEGQNVTLSCEQNLNHDAMYWYRQDPGQGLRLIYYSQIVNDFQKGDIAEGYSVSREKKESFPLTVTSAQKNPTAFYLCASSARDQETQYFGPGTRLLVL.